This T cell receptor beta chain was sequenced during a study of T cell repertoires in cytomegalovirus infection. Study summary: Signatures in public TCR beta sequences pointed to both CMV infection and matching HLA type. Overall study findings and caveats: Ex vivo responses were dominated by HLA-C-restricted CMV-specific TCR beta clonotypes. The cumulative frequency of public TCR beta families identified carriers of CMV plus the relevant HLA.

TCRdb called the reads again in MiXCR, with one record for every CDR3 protein. The sample has roughly 90,000 distinct CDR3 sequences; more than 20% are singletons. Trimming removed 3 bases at V and 4 bases at J, with 12 bases between. The V gene's germline CDR1 is DFQATT and CDR2 SNEGSKA (reference sequence). The CDR3 sequence is 13 residues long. This clonotype was recorded once. Antigen unknown. Source: CD8+ T cells from cultured PBMCs, taken from culture after CMV antigen stimulation. The source is a human donor in good health (CMV status not recorded). Some clones in this sample may be carry-over from other donors' samples. The rearrangement joins TRBV20-1 to TRBJ2-5, with D hard to call. CDR3 region: CSARAATRETQYF. DNA for the CDR3: TGCAGTGCTAGGGCGGCTACTCGAGAGACCCAGTACTTC.